Presented here are 2 T cell receptor beta chains from one specimen sequenced in a study of OX40 agonist ivuxolimab in advanced cancers. Assay: immunoSEQ multiplex PCR; the TCRdb copy retains only in-frame clones and omits some. The table records about 82,000 clones, about 87% of them present only once. The sample in question was CD4+ or CD8+ T cells sorted from blood, obtained in a trial of the OX40 agonist ivuxolimab. These receptors came from an adult with an advanced solid tumor such as melanoma, head and neck, liver or kidney cancer.

The chain employs TRBV28 and TRBJ2-7; 7 bases line up with TRBD2. Germline V gene sequence: CDR1 MDHEN, CDR2 SYDVKM. The CDR3 runs to 15 residues. Trimming removed 4 bases from V and 0 bases from J; junction bases left unmatched: 6. The CDR3 DNA reads as TGTGCCAGCAGTTGGACGGGAGGCCTCTCCTACGAGCAGTACTTC. This gives the protein CASSWTGGLSYEQYF.

The V gene is TRBV7-2, the J gene TRBJ2-7; 11 bases are a match to TRBD2. The V segment lost 5 bases and the J segment 5 bases; nucleotides outside the gene matches: 8. Germline V gives CDR1 SGHTA, CDR2 FQGNSA. The CDR3 covers 15 residues. This chain's CDR3 is CASSPGLAVSHEQYF. The CDR3 DNA follows: TGTGCCAGCAGCCCGGGACTAGCGGTCTCGCACGAGCAGTACTTC.